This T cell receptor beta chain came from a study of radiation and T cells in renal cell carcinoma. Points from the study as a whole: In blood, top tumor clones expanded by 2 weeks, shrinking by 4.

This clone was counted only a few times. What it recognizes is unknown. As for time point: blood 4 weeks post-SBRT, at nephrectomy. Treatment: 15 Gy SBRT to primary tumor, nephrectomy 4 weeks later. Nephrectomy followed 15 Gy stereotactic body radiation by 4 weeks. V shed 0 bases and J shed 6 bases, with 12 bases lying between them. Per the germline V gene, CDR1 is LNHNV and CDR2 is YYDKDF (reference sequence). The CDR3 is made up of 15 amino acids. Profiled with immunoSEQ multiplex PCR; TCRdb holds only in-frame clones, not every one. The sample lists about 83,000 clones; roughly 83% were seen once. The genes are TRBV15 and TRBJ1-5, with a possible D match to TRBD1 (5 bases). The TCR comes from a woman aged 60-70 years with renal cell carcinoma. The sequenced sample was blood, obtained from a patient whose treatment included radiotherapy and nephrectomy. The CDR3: CATSRESGGSQPQHF. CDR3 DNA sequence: TGTGCCACCAGCAGAGAGAGCGGGGGGAGTCAGCCCCAGCATTTT.